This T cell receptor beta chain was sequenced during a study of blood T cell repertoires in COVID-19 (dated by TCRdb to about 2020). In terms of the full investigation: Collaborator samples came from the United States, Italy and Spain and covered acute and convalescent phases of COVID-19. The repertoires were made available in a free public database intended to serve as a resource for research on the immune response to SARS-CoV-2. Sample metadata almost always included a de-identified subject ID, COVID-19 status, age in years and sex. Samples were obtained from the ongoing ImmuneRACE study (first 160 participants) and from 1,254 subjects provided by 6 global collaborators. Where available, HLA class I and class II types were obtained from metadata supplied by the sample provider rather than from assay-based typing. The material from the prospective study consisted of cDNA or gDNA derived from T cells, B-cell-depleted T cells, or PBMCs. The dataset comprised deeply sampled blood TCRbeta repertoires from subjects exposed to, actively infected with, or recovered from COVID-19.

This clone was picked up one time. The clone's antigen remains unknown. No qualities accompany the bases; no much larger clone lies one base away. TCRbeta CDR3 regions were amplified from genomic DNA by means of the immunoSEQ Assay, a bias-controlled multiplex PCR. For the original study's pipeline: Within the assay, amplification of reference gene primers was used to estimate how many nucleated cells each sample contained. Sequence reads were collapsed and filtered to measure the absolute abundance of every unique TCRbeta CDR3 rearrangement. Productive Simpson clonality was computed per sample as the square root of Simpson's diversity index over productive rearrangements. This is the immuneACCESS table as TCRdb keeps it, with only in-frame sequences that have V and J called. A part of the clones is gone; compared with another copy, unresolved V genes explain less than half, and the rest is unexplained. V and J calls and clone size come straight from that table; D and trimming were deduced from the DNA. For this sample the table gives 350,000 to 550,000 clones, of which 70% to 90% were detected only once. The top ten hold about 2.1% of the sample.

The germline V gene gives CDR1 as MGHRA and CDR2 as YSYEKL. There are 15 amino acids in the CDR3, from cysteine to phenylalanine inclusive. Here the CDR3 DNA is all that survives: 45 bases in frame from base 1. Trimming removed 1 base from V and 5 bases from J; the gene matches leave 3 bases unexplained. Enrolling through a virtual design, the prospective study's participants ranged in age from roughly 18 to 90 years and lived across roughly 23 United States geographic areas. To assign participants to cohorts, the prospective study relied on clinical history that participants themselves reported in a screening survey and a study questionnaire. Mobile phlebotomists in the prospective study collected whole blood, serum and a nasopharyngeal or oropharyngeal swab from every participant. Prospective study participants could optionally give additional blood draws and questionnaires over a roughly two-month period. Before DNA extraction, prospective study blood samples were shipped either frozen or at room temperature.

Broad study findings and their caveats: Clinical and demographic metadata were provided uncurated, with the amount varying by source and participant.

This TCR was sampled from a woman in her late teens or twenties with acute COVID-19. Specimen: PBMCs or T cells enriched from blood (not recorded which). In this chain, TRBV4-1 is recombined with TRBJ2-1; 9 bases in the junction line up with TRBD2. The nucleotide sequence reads TGCGCCAGCAGCCAAGTTAGCGGGGGTGACAATGAGCAGTTCTTC. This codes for CASSQVSGGDNEQFF.